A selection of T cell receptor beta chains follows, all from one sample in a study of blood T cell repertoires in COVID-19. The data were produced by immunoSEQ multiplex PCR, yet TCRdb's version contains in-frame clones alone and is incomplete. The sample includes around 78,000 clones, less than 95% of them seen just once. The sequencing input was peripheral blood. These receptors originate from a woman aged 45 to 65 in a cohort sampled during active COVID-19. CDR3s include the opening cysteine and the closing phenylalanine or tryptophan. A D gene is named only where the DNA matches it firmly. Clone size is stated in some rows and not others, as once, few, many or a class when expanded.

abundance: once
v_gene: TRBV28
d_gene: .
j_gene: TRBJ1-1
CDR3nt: TGTGCCAGCAGTTTAAGGCAGGGGCGAATGAACACTGAAGCTTTCTTT
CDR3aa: CASSLRQGRMNTEAFF

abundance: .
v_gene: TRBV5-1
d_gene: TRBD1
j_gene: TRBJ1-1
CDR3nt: TGCGCCAGCAGGCGGACAGGGACTGGGAACACTGAAGCTTTCTTT
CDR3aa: CASRRTGTGNTEAFF

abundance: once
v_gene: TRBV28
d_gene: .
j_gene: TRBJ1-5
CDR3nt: TGTGCCAGCAGGGAAAACTGGGCCAACAGCTATAGCAATCAGCCCCAGCATTTT
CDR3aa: CASRENWANSYSNQPQHF

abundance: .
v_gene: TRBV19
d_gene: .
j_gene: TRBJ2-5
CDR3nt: TGTGCCAGTAGTATAGCAGGGGAGACCCAGTACTTC
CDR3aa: CASSIAGETQYF

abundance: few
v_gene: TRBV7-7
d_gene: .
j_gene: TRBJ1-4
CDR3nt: TGTGCCAGCAGCAAGGGGCGCAGTGAAAAACTGTTTTTT
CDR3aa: CASSKGRSEKLFF

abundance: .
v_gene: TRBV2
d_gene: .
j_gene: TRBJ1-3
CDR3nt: TGTGCCAGCAGTGTGGACAGCGCCAACTCTGGAAACACCATATATTTT
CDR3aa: CASSVDSANSGNTIYF

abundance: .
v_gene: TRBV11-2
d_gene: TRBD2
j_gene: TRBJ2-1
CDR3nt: TGTGCCAGCAGCTTAGTAGCAGCGGGAGGGAGAAATGAGCAGTTCTTC
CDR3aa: CASSLVAAGGRNEQFF

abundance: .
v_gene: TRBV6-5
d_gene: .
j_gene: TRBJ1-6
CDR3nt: TGTGCCAATCCCATGAGTACAGATTATTCACCCCTCCACTTT
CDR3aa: CANPMSTDYSPLHF

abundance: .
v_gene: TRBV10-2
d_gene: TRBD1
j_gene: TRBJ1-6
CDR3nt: TGCGCCAGCGGGGGCAAGGACAGGTCACCCCTCCACTTT
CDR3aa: CASGGKDRSPLHF

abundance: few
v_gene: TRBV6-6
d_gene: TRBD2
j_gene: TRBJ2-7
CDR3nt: TGTGCCAGCAGCCCCAGCGGGAAAAGTGCCTACGAGCAGTACTTC
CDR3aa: CASSPSGKSAYEQYF

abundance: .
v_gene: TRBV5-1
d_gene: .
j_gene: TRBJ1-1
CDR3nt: TGCGCCAGCAGCTTGGCGCAGGACACTGAAGCTTTCTTT
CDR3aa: CASSLAQDTEAFF

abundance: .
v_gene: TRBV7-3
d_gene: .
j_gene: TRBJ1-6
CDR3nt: TGTGCCAGCAGCTTAACGGAGGGTGATTCACCCCTCCACTTT
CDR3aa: CASSLTEGDSPLHF

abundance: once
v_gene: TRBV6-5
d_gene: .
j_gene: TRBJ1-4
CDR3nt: TGTGCCAGCTCATGGGCGGGTAATGAAAAACTGTTTTTT
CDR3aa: CASSWAGNEKLFF

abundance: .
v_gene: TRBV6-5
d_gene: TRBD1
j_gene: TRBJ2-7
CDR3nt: TGTGCCTCCCAAGGGGGCGGCCCCCCCTACGAGCAGTACTTC
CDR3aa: CASQGGGPPYEQYF

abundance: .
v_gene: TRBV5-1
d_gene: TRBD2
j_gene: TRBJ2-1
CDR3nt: TGCGCCAGCAGCTCCGGGACTAGCGGGAGTTATTACAATGAGCAGTTCTTC
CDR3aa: CASSSGTSGSYYNEQFF

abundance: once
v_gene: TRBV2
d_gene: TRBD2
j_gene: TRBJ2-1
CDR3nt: TGTGCCAGCAGTGAAGTCTGGGCTAGCGGGAAGGGTCATGAGCAGTTCTTC
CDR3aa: CASSEVWASGKGHEQFF

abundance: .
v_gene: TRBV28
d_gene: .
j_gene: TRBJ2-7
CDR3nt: TGTGCCAGCAGTTTGTTACTATTGGGCGAGCAGTACTTC
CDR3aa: CASSLLLLGEQYF

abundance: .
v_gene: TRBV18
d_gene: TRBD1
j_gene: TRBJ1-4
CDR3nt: TGTGCCAGCTCACCGGGACAGAATGAAAAACTGTTTTTT
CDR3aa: CASSPGQNEKLFF

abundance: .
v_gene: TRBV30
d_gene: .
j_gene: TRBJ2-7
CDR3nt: TGTGCCTGGATGGAGGGGTACGAGCAGTACTTC
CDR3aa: CAWMEGYEQYF

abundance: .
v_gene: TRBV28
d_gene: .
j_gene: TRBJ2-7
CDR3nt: TGTGCCACCCAAAGGGGCGAGCAGTACTTC
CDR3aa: CATQRGEQYF

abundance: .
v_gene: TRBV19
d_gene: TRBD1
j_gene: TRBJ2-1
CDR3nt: TGTGCCAGTAGTATAGGTGTGGCAGGGGGCCTCTACAATGAGCAGTTCTTC
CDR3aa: CASSIGVAGGLYNEQFF

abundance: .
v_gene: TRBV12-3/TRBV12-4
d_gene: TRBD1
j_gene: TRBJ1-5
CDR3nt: TGTGCCAGCAGTTTCGACAGGGACCAGCCCCAGCATTTT
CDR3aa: CASSFDRDQPQHF

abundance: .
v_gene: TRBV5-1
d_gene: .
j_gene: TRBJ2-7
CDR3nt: TGCGCCAGCAGCTTAGGAGGGATGTACGAGCAGTACTTC
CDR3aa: CASSLGGMYEQYF

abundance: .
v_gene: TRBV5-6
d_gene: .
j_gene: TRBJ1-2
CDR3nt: TGTGCCAGCAGCTTCCGGGGGTCCTATGGCTACACCTTC
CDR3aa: CASSFRGSYGYTF

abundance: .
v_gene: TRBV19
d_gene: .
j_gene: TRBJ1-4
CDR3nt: TGTGCCACTGGGTTGGCGGGGGCGGTGACGGCAACTAATGAAAAACTGTTTTTT
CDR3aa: CATGLAGAVTATNEKLFF

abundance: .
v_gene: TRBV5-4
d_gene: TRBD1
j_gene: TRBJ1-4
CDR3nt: TGTGCCAGCAGCCGGGACAGAGTAAATGAAAAACTGTTTTTT
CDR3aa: CASSRDRVNEKLFF

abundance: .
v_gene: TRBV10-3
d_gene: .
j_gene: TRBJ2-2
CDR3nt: TGTGCCATCAGTGAGTCTTTAGGGAAGGAGGGGACCGGGGAGCTGTTTTTT
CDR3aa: CAISESLGKEGTGELFF

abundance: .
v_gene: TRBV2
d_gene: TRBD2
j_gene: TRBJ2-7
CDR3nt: TGTGCCAGCAGCTTTAGCGGGTCCTACGAGCAGTACTTC
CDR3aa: CASSFSGSYEQYF

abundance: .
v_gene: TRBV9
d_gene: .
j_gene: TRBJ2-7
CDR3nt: TGTGCCAGCAGCGTATTAGGGGGAACTAGCGACGAGCAGTACTTC
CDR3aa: CASSVLGGTSDEQYF

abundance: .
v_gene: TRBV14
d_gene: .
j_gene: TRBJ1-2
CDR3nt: TGTGCCAGCAGCCAAGCAACAGCTAATTATGGCTACACCTTC
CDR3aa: CASSQATANYGYTF

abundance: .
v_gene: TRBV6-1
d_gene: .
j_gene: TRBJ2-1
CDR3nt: TGTGCCAGCAGTTTAGGCGGGACCCCGGGAAATGAGCAGTTCTTC
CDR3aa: CASSLGGTPGNEQFF

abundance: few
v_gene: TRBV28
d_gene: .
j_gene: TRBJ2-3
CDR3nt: TGTGCCAGCCGGGGAGTTAGCACAGATACGCAGTATTTT
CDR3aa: CASRGVSTDTQYF

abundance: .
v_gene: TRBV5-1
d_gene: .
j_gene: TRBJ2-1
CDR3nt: TGCGCCAGCTACAGGGACTCCTACAATGAGCAGTTCTTC
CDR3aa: CASYRDSYNEQFF

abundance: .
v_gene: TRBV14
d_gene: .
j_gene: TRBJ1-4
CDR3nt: TGTGCCAGCAGCCAAGATGCCACCGGGAGACATGAAAAACTGTTTTTT
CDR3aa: CASSQDATGRHEKLFF

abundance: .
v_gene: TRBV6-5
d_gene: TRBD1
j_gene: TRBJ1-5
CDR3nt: TGTGCCAGCAGGGCGGGACAGGTCCTTGGGCCCCAGCATTTT
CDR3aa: CASRAGQVLGPQHF

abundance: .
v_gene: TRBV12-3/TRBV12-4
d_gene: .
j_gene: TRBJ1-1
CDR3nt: TGTGCCAGCACCGGGAGCACTGAAGCTTTCTTT
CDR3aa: CASTGSTEAFF

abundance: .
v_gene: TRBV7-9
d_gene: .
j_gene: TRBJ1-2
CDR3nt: TGTGCCAGCAGCGTTAGACATCTCGGGACAGGCTACACCTTC
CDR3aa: CASSVRHLGTGYTF

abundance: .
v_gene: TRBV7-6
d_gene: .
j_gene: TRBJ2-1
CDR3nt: TGTGCCAGCAGCCCCCCGTCTGAGGGCACAGGGCGATCCTACAATGAGCAGTTCTTC
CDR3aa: CASSPPSEGTGRSYNEQFF

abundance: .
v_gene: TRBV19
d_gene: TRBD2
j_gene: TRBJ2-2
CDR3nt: TGTGCCAGTAGTATAGGACTAGCGGGAGGAAACACCGGGGAGCTGTTTTTT
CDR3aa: CASSIGLAGGNTGELFF

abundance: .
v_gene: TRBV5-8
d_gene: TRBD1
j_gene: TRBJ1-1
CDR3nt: TGTGCCAGCAGCTTGGCCCTTATCCTGGGACAGTTGAACACTGAAGCTTTCTTT
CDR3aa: CASSLALILGQLNTEAFF

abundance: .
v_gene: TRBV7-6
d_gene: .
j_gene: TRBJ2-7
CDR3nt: TGTGCCAGCAGCTTAGGTTTAGGCACGGGGGAGGCCTACGAGCAGTACTTC
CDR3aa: CASSLGLGTGEAYEQYF

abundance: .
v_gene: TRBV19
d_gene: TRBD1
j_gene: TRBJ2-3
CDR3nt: TGTGCCAGTAGTATCCAGGACAGGTCAACAGATACGCAGTATTTT
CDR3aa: CASSIQDRSTDTQYF

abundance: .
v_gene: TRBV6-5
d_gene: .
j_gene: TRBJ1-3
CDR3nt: TGTGCCAGCAGTTACTCAAGGGGCTCTGGAAACACCATATATTTT
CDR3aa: CASSYSRGSGNTIYF

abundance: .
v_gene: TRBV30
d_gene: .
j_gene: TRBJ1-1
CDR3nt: TGTGCCTGGAGTTCTCGGGTCCAAGCTTTCTTT
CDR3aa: CAWSSRVQAFF

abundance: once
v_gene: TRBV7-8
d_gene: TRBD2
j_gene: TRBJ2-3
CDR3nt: TGTGCCAGCAGCTTAGCGACTAGCGGAAGCACAGATACGCAGTATTTT
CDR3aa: CASSLATSGSTDTQYF

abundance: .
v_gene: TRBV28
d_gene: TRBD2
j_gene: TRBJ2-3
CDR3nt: TGTGCCAGCCCCCCCGTAGCGGGGTTCACAGATACGCAGTATTTT
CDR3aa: CASPPVAGFTDTQYF